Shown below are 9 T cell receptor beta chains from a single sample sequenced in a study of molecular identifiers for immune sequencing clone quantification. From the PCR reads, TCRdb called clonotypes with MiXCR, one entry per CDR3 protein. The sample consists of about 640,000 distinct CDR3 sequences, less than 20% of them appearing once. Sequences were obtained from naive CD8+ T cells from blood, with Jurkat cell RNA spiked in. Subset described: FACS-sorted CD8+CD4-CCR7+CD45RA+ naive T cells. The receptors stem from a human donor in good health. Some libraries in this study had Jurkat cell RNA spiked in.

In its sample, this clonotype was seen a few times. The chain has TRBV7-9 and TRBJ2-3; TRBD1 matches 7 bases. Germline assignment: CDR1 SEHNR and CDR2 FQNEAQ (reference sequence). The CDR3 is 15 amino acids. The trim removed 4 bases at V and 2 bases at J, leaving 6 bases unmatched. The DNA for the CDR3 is TGTGCCAGCAGCTCTAGCAGGGGGTCCACAGATACGCAGTATTTT. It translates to CASSSSRGSTDTQYF. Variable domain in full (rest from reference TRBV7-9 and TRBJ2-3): DTGVSQNPRHKITKRGQNVTFRCDPISEHNRLYWYRQTLGQGPEFLTYFQNEAQLEKSRLLSDRFSAERPKGSFSTLEIQRTEQGDSAMYLCASSSSRGSTDTQYFGPGTRLTVL.

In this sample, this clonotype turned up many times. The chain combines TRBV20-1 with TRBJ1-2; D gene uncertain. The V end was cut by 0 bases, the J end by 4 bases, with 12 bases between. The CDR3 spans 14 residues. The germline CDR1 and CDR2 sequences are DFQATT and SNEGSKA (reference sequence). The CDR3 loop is CSARDPAGAYGYTF. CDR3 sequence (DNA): TGCAGTGCTAGAGATCCAGCCGGAGCCTATGGCTACACCTTC.

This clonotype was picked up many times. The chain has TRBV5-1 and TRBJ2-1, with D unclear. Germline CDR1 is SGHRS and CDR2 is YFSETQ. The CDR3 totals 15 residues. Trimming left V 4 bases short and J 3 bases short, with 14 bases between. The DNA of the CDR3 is TGCGCCAGCAGCCCGAACGACTTCTTCTACAATGAGCAGTTCTTC. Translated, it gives CASSPNDFFYNEQFF.

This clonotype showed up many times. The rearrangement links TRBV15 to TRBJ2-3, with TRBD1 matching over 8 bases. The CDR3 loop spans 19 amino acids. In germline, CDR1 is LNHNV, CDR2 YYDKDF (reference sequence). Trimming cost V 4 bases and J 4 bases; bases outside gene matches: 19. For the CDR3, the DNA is TGTGCCACCAGCACCCTCACCCCGGGCCTACAGGGGGACGCAGATACGCAGTATTTT. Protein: CATSTLTPGLQGDADTQYF.

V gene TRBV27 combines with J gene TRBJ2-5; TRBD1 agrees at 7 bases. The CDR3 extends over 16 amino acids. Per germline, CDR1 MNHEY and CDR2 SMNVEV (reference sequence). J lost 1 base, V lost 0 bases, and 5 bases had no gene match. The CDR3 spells CASSLSARGSQETQYF. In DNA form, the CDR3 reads TGTGCCAGCAGTTTATCCGCCAGGGGGTCCCAAGAGACCCAGTACTTC.

The CDR3 sequence: CASSYRGLSTEAFF. CDR3 coding DNA: TGTGCCAGCAGCTACAGGGGGCTTAGCACTGAAGCTTTCTTT. J is TRBJ1-1 and V is TRBV28; 9 positions agree with TRBD1. Looked up from germline, CDR1 is MDHEN and CDR2 is SYDVKM. With V trimmed by 6 bases and J by 4 bases, 6 bases remained unmatched. The CDR3 runs to 14 residues.

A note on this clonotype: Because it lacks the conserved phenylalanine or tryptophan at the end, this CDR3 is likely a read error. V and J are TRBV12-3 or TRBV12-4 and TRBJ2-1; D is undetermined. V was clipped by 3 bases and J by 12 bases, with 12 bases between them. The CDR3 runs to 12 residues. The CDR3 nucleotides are TGTGCCAGCAGTTTCATTACTTCCGGGCAGTTCTTA. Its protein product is CASSFITSGQFL.

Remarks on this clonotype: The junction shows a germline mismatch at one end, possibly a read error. The CDR3 DNA is TGTGCCAGCAGCTTGACAGGAAACACTGGAGCTTTCTTT. It translates to CASSLTGNTGAFF. The chain joins TRBV7-3 to TRBJ1-1; maybe TRBD1 (6 bases). Germline V lookup: CDR1 SGHTA, CDR2 FQGTGA. There are 13 residues in the CDR3. Using reference TRBV7-3 and TRBJ1-1 for the parts outside the CDR3, the full variable domain is GAGVSQTPSNKVTEKGKYVELRCDPISGHTALYWYRQSLGQGPEFLIYFQGTGAADDSGLPNDRFFAVRPEGSVSTLKIQRTERGDSAVYLCASSLTGNTGAFFGQGTRLTVV.

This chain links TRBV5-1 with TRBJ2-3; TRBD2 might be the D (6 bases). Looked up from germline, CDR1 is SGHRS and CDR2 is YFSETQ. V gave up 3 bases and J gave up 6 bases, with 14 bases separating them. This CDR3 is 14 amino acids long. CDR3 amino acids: CASSYQEGQDTQYF. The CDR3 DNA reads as TGCGCCAGCAGCTATCAGGAGGGGCAGGATACGCAGTATTTT.